The sequence of this T cell receptor (beta chain) was determined in a study of TIL therapy for anti-PD-1-resistant metastatic lung cancer. V lost 1 base and J 6 bases, leaving 13 bases between the germline ends. Germline V lookup: CDR1 SNHLY, CDR2 FYNNEI. This CDR3 has 15 amino acids. This clone was counted only a few times. This was the immunoSEQ v3 assay. The assay was immunoSEQ multiplex PCR, and TCRdb's table has in-frame clones only and misses some. The profile covers roughly 50,000 clones, with about two thirds appearing a single time and around 5.9% taken by the ten largest. Time point given: pre-treatment sample, taken before nivolumab and TIL therapy. Pleural nodules or supraclavicular lymph nodes made up most of the excised metastases sampled.

Specimen: tumor tissue, collected at baseline. The rearrangement links TRBV2 to TRBJ1-5; D gene unclear. The receptor's source is a person aged 25 to 79 with non-small cell lung cancer. The CDR3 DNA reads TGTGCCAGCAGTGAAGGTCGGGCCCGTGGTCAGCCCCAGCATTTT. It codes for CASSEGRARGQPQHF.